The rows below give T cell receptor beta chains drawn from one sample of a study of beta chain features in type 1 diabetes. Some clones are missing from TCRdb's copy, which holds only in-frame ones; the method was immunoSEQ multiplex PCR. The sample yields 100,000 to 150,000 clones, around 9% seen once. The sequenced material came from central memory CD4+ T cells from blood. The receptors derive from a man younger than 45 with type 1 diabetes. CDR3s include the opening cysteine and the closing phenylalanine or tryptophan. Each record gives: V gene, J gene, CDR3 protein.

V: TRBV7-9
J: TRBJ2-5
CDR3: CASSLSLAGGETQYF

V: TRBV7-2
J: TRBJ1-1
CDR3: CASSRTQNTEAFF

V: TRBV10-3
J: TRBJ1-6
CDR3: CAISYGQINSPLHF

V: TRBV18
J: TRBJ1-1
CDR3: CASSQGADTEAFF

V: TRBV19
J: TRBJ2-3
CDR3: CASSRGRSGDTQYF

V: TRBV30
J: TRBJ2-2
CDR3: CAWKVGGAAGELFF

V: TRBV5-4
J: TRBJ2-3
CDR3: CASREGNTDTQYF

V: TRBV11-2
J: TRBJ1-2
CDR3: CASSSRDTYQGGYTF

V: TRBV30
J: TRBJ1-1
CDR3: CAWSVIRGLTTLVNTEAFF

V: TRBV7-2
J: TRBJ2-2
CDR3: CASESRGTGELFF

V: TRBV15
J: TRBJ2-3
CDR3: CATIGGLATDTQYF

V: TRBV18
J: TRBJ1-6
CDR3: CASSLTDKESPLHF

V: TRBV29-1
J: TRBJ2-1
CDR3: CSVDRPTGWRNEQFF

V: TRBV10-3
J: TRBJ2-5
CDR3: CAISVGGAAETQYF

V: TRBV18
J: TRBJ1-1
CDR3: CASSPHPASSTEAFF

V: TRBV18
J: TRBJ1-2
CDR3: CASSPRDRNYGYTF

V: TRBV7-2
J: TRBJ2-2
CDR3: CASSLRGQVPTGELFF

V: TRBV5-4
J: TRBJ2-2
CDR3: CASSFDRGRTGELFF

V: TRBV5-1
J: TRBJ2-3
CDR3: CASSLPEGGGTDTQYF

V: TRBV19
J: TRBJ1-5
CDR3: CASTVTGGGQPQHF

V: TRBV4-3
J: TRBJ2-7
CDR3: CASSHEAIDREQYF

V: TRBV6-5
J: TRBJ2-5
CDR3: CASSSPGETQYF

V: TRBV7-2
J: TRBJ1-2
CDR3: CASSSDRDRDYTF

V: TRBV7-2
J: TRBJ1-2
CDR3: CASSLFGQVQNYGYTF

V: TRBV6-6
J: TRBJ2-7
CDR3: CASSYSGEGHYEQYF

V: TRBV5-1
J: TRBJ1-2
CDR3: CASSSYRGDYGYTF

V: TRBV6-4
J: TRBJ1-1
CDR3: CASSKETRTEAFF

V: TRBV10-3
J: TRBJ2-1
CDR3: CAINGGTTYNEQFF

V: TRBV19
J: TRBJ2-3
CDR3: CASSTRTDFRSTDTQYF

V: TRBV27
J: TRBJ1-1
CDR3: CASSFGQRTEAFF

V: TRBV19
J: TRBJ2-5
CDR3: CASSIGQGTSEETQYF

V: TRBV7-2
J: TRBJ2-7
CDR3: CASSLGSGVGEQYF